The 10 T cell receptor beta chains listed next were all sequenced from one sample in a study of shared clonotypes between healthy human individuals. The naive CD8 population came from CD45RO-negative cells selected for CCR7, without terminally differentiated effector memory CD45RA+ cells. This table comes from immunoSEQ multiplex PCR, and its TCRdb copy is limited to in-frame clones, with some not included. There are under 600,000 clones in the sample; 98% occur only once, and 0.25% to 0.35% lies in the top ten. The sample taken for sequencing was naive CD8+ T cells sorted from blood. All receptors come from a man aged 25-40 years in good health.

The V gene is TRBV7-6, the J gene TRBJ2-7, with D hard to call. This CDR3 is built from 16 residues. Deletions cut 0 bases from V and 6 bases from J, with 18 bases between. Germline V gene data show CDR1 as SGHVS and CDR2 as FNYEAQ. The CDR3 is CASSLAGWDPSSEQYF. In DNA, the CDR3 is TGTGCCAGCAGCTTAGCGGGGTGGGATCCATCTTCCGAGCAGTACTTC.

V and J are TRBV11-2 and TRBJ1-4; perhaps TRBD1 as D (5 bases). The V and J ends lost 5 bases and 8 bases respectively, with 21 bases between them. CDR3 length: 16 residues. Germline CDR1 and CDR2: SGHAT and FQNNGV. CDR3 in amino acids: CASSLTTGLRDEKLFF. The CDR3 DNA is TGTGCCAGCAGCCTCACGACGGGACTCCGGGACGAAAAACTGTTTTTT.

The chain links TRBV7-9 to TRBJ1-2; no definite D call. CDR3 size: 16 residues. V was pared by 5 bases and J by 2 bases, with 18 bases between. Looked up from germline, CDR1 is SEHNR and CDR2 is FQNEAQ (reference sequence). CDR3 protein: CASSLGGGARNYGYTF. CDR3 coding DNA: TGTGCCAGCAGCCTTGGAGGAGGCGCCAGAAACTATGGCTACACCTTC.

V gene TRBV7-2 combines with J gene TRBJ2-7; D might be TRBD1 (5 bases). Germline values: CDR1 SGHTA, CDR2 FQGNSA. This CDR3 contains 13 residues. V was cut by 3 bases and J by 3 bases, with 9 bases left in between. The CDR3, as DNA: TGTGCCAGCAGCTTTGGGGCCCTCTACGAGCAGTACTTC. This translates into CASSFGALYEQYF.

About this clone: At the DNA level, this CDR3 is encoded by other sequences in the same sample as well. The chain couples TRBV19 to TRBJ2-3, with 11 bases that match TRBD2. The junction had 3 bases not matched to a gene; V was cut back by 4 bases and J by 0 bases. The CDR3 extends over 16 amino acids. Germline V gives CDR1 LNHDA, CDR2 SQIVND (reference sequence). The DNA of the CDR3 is TGTGCCAGTAGTACCCGGACTAGCGGGAGCACAGATACGCAGTATTTT. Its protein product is CASSTRTSGSTDTQYF.

CDR3 coding DNA: TGTGCCAGCAGCTGGCTGGGGCCGAACACTGAAGCTTTCTTT. It translates to CASSWLGPNTEAFF. This chain joins TRBV7-9 and TRBJ1-1; the D gene is possibly TRBD1 (5 bases). Germline values: CDR1 SEHNR, CDR2 FQNEAQ (reference sequence). The CDR3 runs 14 residues. V lost 4 bases, J lost 1 base, and 10 bases lay in between.

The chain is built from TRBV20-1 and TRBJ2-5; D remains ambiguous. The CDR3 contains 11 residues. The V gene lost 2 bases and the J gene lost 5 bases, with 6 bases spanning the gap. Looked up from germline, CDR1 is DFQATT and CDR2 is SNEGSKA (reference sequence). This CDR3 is CSARKKETQYF. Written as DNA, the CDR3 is TGCAGTGCTAGAAAAAAGGAGACCCAGTACTTC.

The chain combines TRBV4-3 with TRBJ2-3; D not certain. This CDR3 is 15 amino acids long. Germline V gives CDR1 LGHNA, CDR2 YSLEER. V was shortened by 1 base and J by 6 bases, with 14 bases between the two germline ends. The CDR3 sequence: CASSQGASLGDTQYF. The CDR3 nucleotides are TGCGCCAGCAGCCAAGGCGCCTCTCTGGGCGATACGCAGTATTTT.

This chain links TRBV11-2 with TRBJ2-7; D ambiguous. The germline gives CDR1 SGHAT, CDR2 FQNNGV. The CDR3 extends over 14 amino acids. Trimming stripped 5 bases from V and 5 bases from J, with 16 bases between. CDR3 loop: CASSPEVGFNEQYF. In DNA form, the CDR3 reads TGTGCCAGCAGCCCAGAGGTGGGTTTCAACGAGCAGTACTTC. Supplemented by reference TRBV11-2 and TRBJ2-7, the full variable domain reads EAGVAQSPRYKIIEKRQSVAFWCNPISGHATLYWYQQILGQGPKLLIQFQNNGVVDDSQLPKDRFSAERLKGVDSTLKIQPAKLEDSAVYLCASSPEVGFNEQYFGPGTRLTVT.

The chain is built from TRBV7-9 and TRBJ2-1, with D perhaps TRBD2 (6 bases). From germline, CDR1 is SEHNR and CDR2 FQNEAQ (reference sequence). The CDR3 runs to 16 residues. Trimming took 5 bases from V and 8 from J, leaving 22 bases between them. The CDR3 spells CASSPSPGVREDEQFF. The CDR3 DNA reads TGTGCCAGCAGCCCGAGTCCTGGGGTGAGGGAGGATGAGCAGTTCTTC.